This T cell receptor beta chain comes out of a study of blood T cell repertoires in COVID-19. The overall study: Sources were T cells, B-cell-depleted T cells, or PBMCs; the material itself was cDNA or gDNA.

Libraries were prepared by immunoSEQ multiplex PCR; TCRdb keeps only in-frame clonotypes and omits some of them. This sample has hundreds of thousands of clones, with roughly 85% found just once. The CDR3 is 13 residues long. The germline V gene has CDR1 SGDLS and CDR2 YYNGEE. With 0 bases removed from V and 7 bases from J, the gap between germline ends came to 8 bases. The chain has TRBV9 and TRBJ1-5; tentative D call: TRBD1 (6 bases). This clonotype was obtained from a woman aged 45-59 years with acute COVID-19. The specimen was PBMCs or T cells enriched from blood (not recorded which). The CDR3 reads CASSVDGGQPQHF. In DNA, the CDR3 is TGTGCCAGCAGCGTAGATGGGGGCCAGCCCCAGCATTTT.